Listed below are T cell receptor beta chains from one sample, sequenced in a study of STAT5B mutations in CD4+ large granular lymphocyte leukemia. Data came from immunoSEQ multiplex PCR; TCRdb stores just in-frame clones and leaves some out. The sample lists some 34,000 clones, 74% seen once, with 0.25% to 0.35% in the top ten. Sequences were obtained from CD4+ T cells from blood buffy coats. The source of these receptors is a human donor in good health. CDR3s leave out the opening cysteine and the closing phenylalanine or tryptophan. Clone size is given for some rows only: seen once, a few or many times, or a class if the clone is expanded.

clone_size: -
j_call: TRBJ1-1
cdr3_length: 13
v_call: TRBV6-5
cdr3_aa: ASNKDRGRGTEAF

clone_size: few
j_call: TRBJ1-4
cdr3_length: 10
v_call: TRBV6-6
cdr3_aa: ASSYSTDKLF

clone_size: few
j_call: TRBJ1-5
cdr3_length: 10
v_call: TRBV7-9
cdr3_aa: ASRWENQPQH

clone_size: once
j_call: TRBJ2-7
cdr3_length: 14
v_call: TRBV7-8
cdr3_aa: ASSWGFGALSYEQY

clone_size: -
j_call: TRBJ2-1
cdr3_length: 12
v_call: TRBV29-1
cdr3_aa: SAVGSSLIGEQF

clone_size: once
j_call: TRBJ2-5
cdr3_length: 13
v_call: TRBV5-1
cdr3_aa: ASAEGTSGFKTQY

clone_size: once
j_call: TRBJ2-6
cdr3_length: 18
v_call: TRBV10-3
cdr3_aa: AISVRYPEGGSSGANVLT

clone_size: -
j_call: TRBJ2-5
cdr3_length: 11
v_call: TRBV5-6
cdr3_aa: ASSLRPQETQY

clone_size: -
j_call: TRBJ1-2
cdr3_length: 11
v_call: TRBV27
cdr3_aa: ASSLNRVYGYT

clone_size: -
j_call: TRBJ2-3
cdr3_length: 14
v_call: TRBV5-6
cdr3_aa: ASSSLTSGSPDTQY

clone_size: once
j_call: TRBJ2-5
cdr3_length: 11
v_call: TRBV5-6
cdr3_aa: ASSFGSQETQY

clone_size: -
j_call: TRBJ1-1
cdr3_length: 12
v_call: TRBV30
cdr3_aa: AGSRSGRNTEAF

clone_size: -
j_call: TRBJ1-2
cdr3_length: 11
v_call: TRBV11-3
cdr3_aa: ASSLFPNYGYT

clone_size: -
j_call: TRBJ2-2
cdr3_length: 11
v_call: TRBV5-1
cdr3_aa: ASSPGGTGELF

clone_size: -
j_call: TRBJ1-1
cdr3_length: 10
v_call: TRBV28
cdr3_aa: ASTSQDTEAF

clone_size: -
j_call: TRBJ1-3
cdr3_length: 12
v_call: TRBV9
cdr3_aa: ASSPGTSGNTIY

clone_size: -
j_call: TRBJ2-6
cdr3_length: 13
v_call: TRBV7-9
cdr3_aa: ASSLDISGANVLT

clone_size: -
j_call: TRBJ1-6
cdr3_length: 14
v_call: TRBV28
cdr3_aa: ASSFWMDRFNSPLH

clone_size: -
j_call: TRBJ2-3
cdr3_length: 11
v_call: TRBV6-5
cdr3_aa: ASSAHRVSLQY

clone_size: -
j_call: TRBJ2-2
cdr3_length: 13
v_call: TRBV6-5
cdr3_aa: ASSPYRGGTGELF

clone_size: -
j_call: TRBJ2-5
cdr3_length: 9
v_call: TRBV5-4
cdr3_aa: ASSLEETQY

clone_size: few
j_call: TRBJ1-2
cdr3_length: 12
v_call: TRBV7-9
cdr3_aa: ASSQTGSNYGYT

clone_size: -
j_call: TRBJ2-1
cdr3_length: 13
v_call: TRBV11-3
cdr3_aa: ASSLIRDYRHEQF

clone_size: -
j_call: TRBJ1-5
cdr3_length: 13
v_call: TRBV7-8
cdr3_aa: ASSLAATGGQPQH

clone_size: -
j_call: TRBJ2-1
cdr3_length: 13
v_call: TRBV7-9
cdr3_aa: ASSLTGSAYNEQF

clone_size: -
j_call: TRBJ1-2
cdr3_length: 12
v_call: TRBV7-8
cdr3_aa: ASSSNIGPYGYT

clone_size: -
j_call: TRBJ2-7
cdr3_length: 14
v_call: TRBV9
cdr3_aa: ASSVDLAGPTYEQY

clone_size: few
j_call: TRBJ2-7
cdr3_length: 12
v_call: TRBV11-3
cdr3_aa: ASSKDGLGYEQY

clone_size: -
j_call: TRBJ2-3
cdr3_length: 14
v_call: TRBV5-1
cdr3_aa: ASSLAGQPSTDTQY

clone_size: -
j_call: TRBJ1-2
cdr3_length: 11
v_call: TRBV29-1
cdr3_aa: SVRTESGYGYT

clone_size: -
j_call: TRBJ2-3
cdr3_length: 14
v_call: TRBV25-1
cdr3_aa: ASSEKQGTSTDTQY

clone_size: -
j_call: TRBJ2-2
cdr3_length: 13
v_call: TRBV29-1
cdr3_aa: SVVDASRNTGELF

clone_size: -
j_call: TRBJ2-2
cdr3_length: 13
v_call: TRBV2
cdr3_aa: ASTTGSSNTGELF

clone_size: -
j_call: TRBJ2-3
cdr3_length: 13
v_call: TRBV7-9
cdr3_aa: ASSLLNGRADTQY

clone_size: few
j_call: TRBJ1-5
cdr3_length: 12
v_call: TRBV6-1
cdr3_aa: ASSTRDNNQPQH

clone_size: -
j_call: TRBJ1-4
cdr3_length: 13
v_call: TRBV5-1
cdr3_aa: ASSPGGSTNEKLF

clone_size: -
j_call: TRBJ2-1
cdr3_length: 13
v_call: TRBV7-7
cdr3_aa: ASSFRLAGDNEQF

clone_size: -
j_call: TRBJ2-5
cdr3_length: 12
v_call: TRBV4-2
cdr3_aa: ASSQVTSGAPPY

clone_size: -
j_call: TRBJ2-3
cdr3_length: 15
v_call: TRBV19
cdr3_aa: ASSIDLPREGTDTQY

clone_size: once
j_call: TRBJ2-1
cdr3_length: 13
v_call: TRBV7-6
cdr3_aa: ASSLAQDSYNEQF

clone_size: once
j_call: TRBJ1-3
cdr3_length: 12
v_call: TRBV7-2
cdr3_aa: ASSFGGSGNTIY

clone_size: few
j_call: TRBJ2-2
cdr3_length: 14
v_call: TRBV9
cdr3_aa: ASSVWQEEFTGELF

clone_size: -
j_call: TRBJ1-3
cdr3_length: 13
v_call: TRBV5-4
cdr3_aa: ASSNQGGDGNTIY

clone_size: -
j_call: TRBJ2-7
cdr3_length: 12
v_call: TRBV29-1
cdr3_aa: SVMPGQGPLEQY

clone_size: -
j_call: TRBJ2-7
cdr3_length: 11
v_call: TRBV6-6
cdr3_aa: ASSFPGALKQY

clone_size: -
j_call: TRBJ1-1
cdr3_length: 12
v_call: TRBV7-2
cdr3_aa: ASSLVGGPTEAF

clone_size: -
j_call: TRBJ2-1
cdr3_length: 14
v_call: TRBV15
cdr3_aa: ATSRDEGQDLNEQF

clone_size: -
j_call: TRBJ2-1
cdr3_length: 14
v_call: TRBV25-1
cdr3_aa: ASSEYEPSSYNEQF

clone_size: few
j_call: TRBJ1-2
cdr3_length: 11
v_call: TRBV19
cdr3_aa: ASSPGQYYGYT

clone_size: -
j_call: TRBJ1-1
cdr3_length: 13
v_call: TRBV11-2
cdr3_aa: ASSKRGGPNTEAF

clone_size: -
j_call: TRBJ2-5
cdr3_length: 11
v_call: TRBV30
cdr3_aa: ASNRGPLETQY

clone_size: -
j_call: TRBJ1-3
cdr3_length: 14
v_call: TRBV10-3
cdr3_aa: AISEPGNIAGNTIY

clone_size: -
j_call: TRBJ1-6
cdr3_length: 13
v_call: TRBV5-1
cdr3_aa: ASSRETGVGSPLH

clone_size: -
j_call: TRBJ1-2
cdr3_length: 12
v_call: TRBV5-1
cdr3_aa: ASSPGQGMGGYT

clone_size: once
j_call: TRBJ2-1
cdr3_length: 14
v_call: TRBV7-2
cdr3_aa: ASSQGTGPSYNEQF